The 27 T cell receptor beta chains given below trace back to one sample, sequenced in a study of blood T cell repertoires in COVID-19. Profiled with immunoSEQ multiplex PCR; TCRdb holds only in-frame clones, not every one. The sample yields some 340,000 clones, over 90% seen once. The sample consisted of PBMCs or T cells enriched from blood (not recorded which). The origin of the receptors is a woman aged 25 to 45 who had been exposed to COVID-19.

This clone has a single count. The chain combines TRBV7-9 with TRBJ2-3; a weak D match, TRBD2 (5 bases). The CDR3 consists of 14 residues. Germline V gives CDR1 SEHNR, CDR2 FQNEAQ (reference sequence). V lost 2 bases and J 5 bases, leaving 11 bases between the germline ends. CDR3 sequence: CASSLPPRGDTQYF. CDR3 nucleotide sequence: TGTGCCAGCAGCTTACCTCCCCGGGGAGATACGCAGTATTTT.

V is TRBV19 and J is TRBJ1-1, with D maybe TRBD1 (6 bases). The V gene lost 5 bases and the J gene lost 6 bases, with 19 bases spanning the gap. Looked up from germline, CDR1 is LNHDA and CDR2 is SQIVND (reference sequence). The CDR3 spans 15 residues. The CDR3, as DNA: TGTGCCAGTAGTCTACAACAGGGATGGGTGTCTGAAGCTTTCTTT. Translating it yields CASSLQQGWVSEAFF.

Of note for this clone: This same CDR3 is encoded by further DNA sequences in the sample. The chain joins TRBV5-4 to TRBJ1-2; D is unresolved. Germline V gene lookup returns CDR1 SGHNT and CDR2 YYREEE (reference sequence). The germline V and J ends were trimmed by 1 base and 5 bases, with 9 bases remaining between them. The CDR3 is 13 amino acids. The CDR3 DNA follows: TGTGCCAGCAGCTTGCGGGAGGGATATGGCTACACCTTC. Protein product: CASSLREGYGYTF.

The rearrangement joins TRBV18 to TRBJ1-4; tentatively, D is TRBD1 (6 bases). The CDR3 totals 14 residues. The ends were cut back, 4 bases at V and 8 bases at J, with 14 bases in the middle. The V gene's germline CDR1 is KGHSH and CDR2 LQKENI. Written as DNA, the CDR3 is TGTGCCAGCTCACTCCGGGACAATTGGGAAAAACTGTTTTTT. It encodes CASSLRDNWEKLFF.

The chain combines TRBV2 with TRBJ1-6; 8 bases are shared with TRBD1. CDR1 is SNHLY, CDR2 FYNNEI, per germline. The junction had 10 bases not matched to a gene; V was cut back by 8 bases and J by 10 bases. The CDR3 runs 14 residues. The CDR3 sequence: CASHRGALGSPLHF. In DNA, the CDR3 is TGTGCCAGCCACAGGGGGGCCTTGGGATCACCCCTCCACTTT.

V and J are TRBV10-3 and TRBJ2-3; 10 bases agree with TRBD2. Germline V lookup: CDR1 ENHRY, CDR2 SYGVKD. CDR3 length: 18 amino acids. V trimming: 3 bases; J trimming: 1 base; junction bases outside the gene matches: 10. Here the CDR3 reads CAISETQTSGRRTDTQYF. CDR3 nucleotide sequence: TGTGCCATCAGTGAAACGCAGACTAGCGGGCGACGCACAGATACGCAGTATTTT.

This clone has only one observation. V usage is TRBV7-9 and J usage is TRBJ1-2; 8 bases map to TRBD1. Germline V CDR1 and CDR2: SEHNR, FQNEAQ (reference sequence). V lost 5 bases and J lost 5; bases outside the gene matches: 10. The CDR3 extends over 15 amino acids. CDR3 region: CASSIGQGLEYGYTF. DNA of the CDR3: TGTGCCAGCAGCATTGGACAGGGATTAGAGTATGGCTACACCTTC.

The chain is built from TRBV19 and TRBJ1-4; unclear D gene. Germline-derived CDR1 and CDR2 are LNHDA and SQIVND (reference sequence). V lost 7 bases and J 3 bases, leaving 15 bases between the germline ends. The CDR3 runs 15 residues. CDR3 region: CASKSGMASNEKLFF. CDR3 DNA sequence: TGTGCCAGTAAGTCCGGGATGGCGTCTAATGAAAAACTGTTTTTT.

The chain couples TRBV12-5 to TRBJ1-2, with D unresolved. Germline V lookup: CDR1 LGHNT, CDR2 FRNRAP. There are 14 residues in the CDR3. V was cut by 2 bases and J by 0 bases, with 7 bases left in between. CDR3 sequence reads: CASGLNGANYGYTF. CDR3 coding DNA: TGTGCTAGTGGTTTGAACGGAGCTAACTATGGCTACACCTTC.

The V and J genes are TRBV7-9 and TRBJ2-3, with 13 bases that match TRBD2. The CDR3 consists of 15 residues. Germline lookup yields CDR1 SEHNR and CDR2 FQNEAQ (reference sequence). V shed 4 bases, J shed 9 bases, and the junction held 7 bases outside the gene matches. The chain's CDR3 is CASSSGLAGSGTQYF. In DNA, the CDR3 is TGTGCCAGCAGCTCGGGACTAGCGGGGTCAGGCACGCAGTATTTT.

The chain carries TRBV6-2 or TRBV6-3 and TRBJ2-5; no clear D. Germline lookup yields CDR1 MNHEY and CDR2 SVGEGT. The CDR3 sequence is 15 residues long. The germline V and J ends were trimmed by 0 bases and 5 bases, with 13 bases remaining between them. CDR3 region: CASSYSVVASETQYF. The CDR3 DNA is TGTGCCAGCAGTTACTCGGTGGTAGCCTCGGAGACCCAGTACTTC.

This sequence joins TRBV7-3 and TRBJ2-7, with 8 bases identical to TRBD1. CDR3 length: 14 residues. J gave up 6 bases and V 0 bases, and 4 bases lay outside the gene matches. CDR1 is SGHTA, CDR2 FQGTGA, per germline. The CDR3 is CASSLTPTGAEQYF. The CDR3 DNA reads as TGTGCCAGCAGCTTAACGCCGACAGGGGCCGAGCAGTACTTC.

This chain uses TRBV2 with TRBJ2-5; TRBD2 is a possible D gene (6 bases). Germline V gene data show CDR1 as SNHLY and CDR2 as FYNNEI. Trimming removed 6 bases from V and 5 bases from J, with 19 bases in between. CDR3 length: 15 residues. This CDR3 is CASRGGLPGRETQYF. The DNA of the CDR3 is TGTGCCAGCAGGGGGGGACTCCCGGGGCGGGAGACCCAGTACTTC.

J is TRBJ2-3 and V is TRBV11-3, with TRBD2 identical over 10 bases. Germline values: CDR1 SGHNT, CDR2 YENEEA. There are 17 residues in the CDR3. The J segment lost 2 bases and the V segment lost 4 bases, leaving 9 bases of the junction unmatched. The DNA for the CDR3 is TGTGCCAGCAGCTCTAGGGGGACTAGCGCCACCACAGATACGCAGTATTTT. Protein: CASSSRGTSATTDTQYF. The complete variable domain, with remaining parts taken from reference TRBV11-3 and TRBJ2-3, reads EAGVVQSPRYKIIEKKQPVAFWCNPISGHNTLYWYLQNLGQGPELLIRYENEEAVDDSQLPKDRFSAERLKGVDSTLKIQPAELGDSAVYLCASSSRGTSATTDTQYFGPGTRLTVL.

The chain recombines TRBV6-5 with TRBJ1-2; 8 nucleotides agree with TRBD1. V lost 0 bases to trimming and J lost 4 bases; unmatched junction nucleotides: 1. CDR1 is MNHEY and CDR2 is SVGAGI in the germline V gene. The CDR3 covers 14 residues. CDR3 sequence (DNA): TGTGCCAGCAGTTACTCGACAGGGGTCTATGGCTACACCTTC. As protein: CASSYSTGVYGYTF.

This clone came up once. This chain uses TRBV7-2 with TRBJ1-1; maybe TRBD1 (6 bases). The length of the CDR3 is 15 residues. The germline V gene has CDR1 SGHTA and CDR2 FQGNSA. V lost 3 bases, J lost 4 bases, and 15 bases lay in between. In nucleotides, the CDR3 is TGTGCCAGCAGCTTGCCGAGGGGGTATGGCACTGAAGCTTTCTTT. Amino acids: CASSLPRGYGTEAFF.

The rearrangement links TRBV7-9 to TRBJ1-5, with 8 bases lining up with TRBD1. The CDR3 runs to 14 residues. J lost 6 bases, V lost 5 bases, and 6 bases had no gene match. Germline CDR1 and CDR2: SEHNR and FQNEAQ (reference sequence). Written as DNA, the CDR3 is TGTGCCAGCAGCGATAGGACAGGGAGTCAGCCCCAGCATTTT. Protein sequence: CASSDRTGSQPQHF. Based on the CDR3 plus reference TRBV7-9 and TRBJ1-5, the full variable domain is DTGVSQNPRHKITKRGQNVTFRCDPISEHNRLYWYRQTLGQGPEFLTYFQNEAQLEKSRLLSDRFSAERPKGSFSTLEIQRTEQGDSAMYLCASSDRTGSQPQHFGDGTRLSIL.

V gene TRBV7-2 combines with J gene TRBJ2-4; D possibly corresponds to TRBD1 (6 bases). Between the trimmed V and J ends, which lost 2 bases and 6 bases, there was a span of 11 bases. Germline V gene data show CDR1 as SGHTA and CDR2 as FQGNSA. The CDR3 loop spans 14 amino acids. For the CDR3, the DNA is TGTGCCAGCAGCTTACAGGGGATCGGAAACATTCAGTACTTC. Encoded protein: CASSLQGIGNIQYF.

This chain links TRBV7-2 with TRBJ1-1, with 7 positions matching TRBD1. CDR1 is SGHTA and CDR2 is FQGNSA in the germline V gene. The ends lost 3 bases at V and 8 bases at J; junction bases unmatched: 12. There are 15 residues in the CDR3. CDR3 sequence (DNA): TGTGCCAGCAGCTTGGTTGGGACAGCCAGGGTGGAAGCTTTCTTT. Residues: CASSLVGTARVEAFF.

The chain couples TRBV4-1 to TRBJ1-1; perhaps TRBD1 as D (5 bases). V lost 4 bases, J lost 5 bases, and 17 bases lay in between. This CDR3 has 15 residues. Germline V gene lookup returns CDR1 MGHRA and CDR2 YSYEKL. The chain's CDR3 is CASSPWGRARTEAFF. CDR3 DNA sequence: TGCGCCAGCAGCCCTTGGGGCAGGGCGAGGACTGAAGCTTTCTTT.

CDR3 nucleotide sequence: TGTGCCAGCAGCTTGCTGCGAGTTTCCTATGGCTACACCTTC. Translation gives CASSLLRVSYGYTF. The chain employs TRBV13 and TRBJ1-2; D remains unclear. The CDR3 spans 14 residues. V lost 3 bases to trimming and J lost 4 bases, with 12 bases between them. Germline V lookup: CDR1 PRHDT, CDR2 FYEKMQ (reference sequence).

This clone was seen a single time. The genes are TRBV5-4 and TRBJ1-1; a possible D gene is TRBD1 (5 bases). The germline V gene encodes CDR1 SGHNT and CDR2 YYREEE (reference sequence). V lost 0 bases, J lost 8 bases, and 14 bases lay in between. The CDR3 has 14 residues. In nucleotides, the CDR3 is TGTGCCAGCAGCTTGGCCCGGGGGATGGACGAAGCTTTCTTT. It yields the protein CASSLARGMDEAFF.

The chain employs TRBV6-5 and TRBJ1-1; D call uncertain. The V gene's germline CDR1 is MNHEY and CDR2 SVGAGI. CDR3 length: 11 residues. V dropped 9 bases and J dropped 2 bases, with 7 bases sitting between them. The CDR3 DNA sequence: TGTGCCAGTCAGAAAAACACTGAAGCTTTCTTT. As protein: CASQKNTEAFF.

The rearrangement links TRBV9 to TRBJ2-5, with 10 bases matching TRBD2. The V and J ends lost 0 bases and 3 bases, in that order; junction bases with no gene match: 2. The CDR3 has 15 residues. The germline CDR1 and CDR2 sequences are SGDLS and YYNGEE. This CDR3 is CASSVDGTSEETQYF. CDR3 in DNA: TGTGCCAGCAGCGTAGATGGGACTAGCGAAGAGACCCAGTACTTC.

The CDR3 sequence: CASSRLYSPLHF. DNA for the CDR3: TGTGCCAGCAGCCGACTGTATTCACCCCTCCACTTT. The V gene is TRBV5-6, the J gene TRBJ1-6; no firm D call. The CDR3 sequence is 12 residues long. V was trimmed by 4 bases and J by 8 bases, leaving 7 bases between them. Germline V CDR1 and CDR2: SGHDT, YYEEEE.

The chain carries TRBV3-1 (or the pseudogene TRBV3-2) and TRBJ1-2, with D possibly being TRBD1 (6 bases). The V end was cut by 4 bases, the J end by 0 bases, with 15 bases between. The CDR3 runs 16 residues. Germline-derived CDR1 and CDR2 are LGHDT and YNNKEL (reference sequence). The CDR3 DNA follows: TGTGCCAGCAGCCCCCTTGAGGGACACGCTAACTATGGCTACACCTTC. It is translated as CASSPLEGHANYGYTF.

The DNA for the CDR3 is TGTGCCAGCAGTGATTCCGGGACTAGCTATGATGAGCAGTTCTTC. Amino acid sequence: CASSDSGTSYDEQFF. V and J are TRBV6-4 and TRBJ2-1, with 9 bases matching TRBD2. The CDR3 sequence is 15 residues long. V lost 3 bases, J lost 8 bases, and 8 bases stayed unmatched. From germline, CDR1 is MRHNA and CDR2 SNTAGT.